Below, 23 T cell receptor beta chains from the same sample are listed, as sequenced in a study of blood T cells in healthy people across ages. Alongside a J-beta primer mix, a sample-barcoded 5' primer served in a second PCR lasting about 6 to 12 cycles. One entry per CDR3 protein, called by TCRdb with MiXCR from the 5' RACE reads. Of 700,000 to 950,000 distinct CDR3 sequences in the sample, roughly two fifths were seen once. Sequenced: blood. All receptors derive from a woman aged 60-70 years in good health.

With respect to this clonotype: An end of the junction differs from the germline gene, which may be a read error. The CDR3 DNA follows: TGCGCCAGCAGCCTGGGACAGCCCTCCTACGAGCGGTACTTC. This gives the protein CASSLGQPSYERYF. The rearrangement uses TRBV5-1 and TRBJ2-7; 7 bases align to TRBD1. In germline, CDR1 is SGHRS, CDR2 YFSETQ. The CDR3 has 14 residues.

This clonotype was seen only a few times. The chain couples TRBV6-1 to TRBJ2-7; 14 positions agree with TRBD2. Germline CDR1 MNHNS, CDR2 SASEGT. The CDR3 has 17 amino acids. With V trimmed by 6 bases and J by 3 bases, 10 bases remained unmatched. CDR3 loop: CASRSGTSGGSLYEQYF. The CDR3 bases are TGTGCCAGCAGGTCCGGGACTAGCGGGGGCAGCCTCTACGAGCAGTACTTC.

There are a few counts of this clonotype. The rearrangement joins TRBV12-3 or TRBV12-4 to TRBJ2-1, with D possibly TRBD1 on 6 matching bases. The germline V and J ends were trimmed by 6 bases and 9 bases, with 12 bases remaining between them. The CDR3 is made up of 12 amino acids. The CDR3 sequence is CASSGTIFEQFF. CDR3 nucleotide sequence: TGTGCCAGCAGCGGGACAATATTTGAGCAGTTCTTC.

DNA for the CDR3: TGCAGTGCTAGATACTACGAGCAGTACTTC. Translating it yields CSARYYEQYF. This chain joins TRBV20-1 and TRBJ2-7; D gene ambiguous. The CDR3 runs 10 residues. V was cut by 2 bases and J by 3 bases, with 2 bases left in between. Germline assignment: CDR1 DFQATT and CDR2 SNEGSKA (reference sequence).

The V gene is TRBV7-2, the J gene TRBJ2-7; TRBD2 agrees at 7 bases. In germline, CDR1 is SGHTA, CDR2 FQGNSA. There are 19 residues in the CDR3. J lost 0 bases, V lost 5 bases, and 19 bases had no gene match. The chain's CDR3 is CASSPQGGAAGVSSYEQYF. For the CDR3, the DNA is TGTGCCAGCAGCCCCCAAGGTGGCGCGGCGGGGGTATCCTCCTACGAGCAGTACTTC.

The chain joins TRBV28 to TRBJ2-3; D is ambiguous. Germline assignment: CDR1 MDHEN and CDR2 SYDVKM. The ends were cut back, 6 bases at V and 5 bases at J, with 9 bases in the middle. This CDR3 comprises 12 residues. CDR3 sequence reads: CASRGLGDTQYF. The CDR3 bases are TGTGCCAGCAGGGGGTTGGGAGATACGCAGTATTTT.

Many counts were recorded for this clonotype. This chain uses TRBV29-1 with TRBJ1-1; a possible D gene is TRBD1 (6 bases). Between the trimmed V and J ends, which lost 6 bases and 2 bases, there was a span of 13 bases. CDR3 size: 13 residues. Germline V gene sequence: CDR1 SQVTM, CDR2 ANQGSEA. The CDR3 bases are TGCAGCGTCTCCGGGACACTTAACACTGAAGCTTTCTTT. Translated, it gives CSVSGTLNTEAFF. Combining the CDR3 with reference TRBV29-1 and TRBJ1-1 gives the whole variable domain SAVISQKPSRDICQRGTSLTIQCQVDSQVTMMFWYRQQPGQSLTLIATANQGSEATYESGFVIDKFPISRPNLTFSTLTVSNMSPEDSSIYLCSVSGTLNTEAFFGQGTRLTVV.

Ten or more counts support this clonotype. A much larger clone is a single base away; this may be a read error. CDR3 nucleotides: TGTGCCAGCAGCGGGACAGGGCTTAACACTGAAGCTTTCTTT. As protein: CASSGTGLNTEAFF. This rearrangement joins TRBV7-9 to TRBJ1-1; 9 bases agree with TRBD1. Per the germline V gene, CDR1 is SEHNR and CDR2 is FQNEAQ (reference sequence). This CDR3 is 14 amino acids long. With V trimmed by 5 bases and J by 2 bases, 3 bases remained unmatched.

The rearrangement uses TRBV20-1 and TRBJ2-7; perhaps D is TRBD1 or TRBD2 (7 bases each). In germline, CDR1 is DFQATT, CDR2 SNEGSKA (reference sequence). This CDR3 comprises 15 residues. The ends were cut back, 5 bases at V and 1 base at J, with 18 bases in the middle. The CDR3 nucleotides are TGCAGTGCTCCCAGGGGGGGGCTGGTATCCTACGAGCAGTACTTC. Translation gives CSAPRGGLVSYEQYF.

The V gene is TRBV2, the J gene TRBJ2-2; D not resolved. CDR1 and CDR2 from the germline V gene are SNHLY and FYNNEI. The CDR3 is 12 amino acids. V was trimmed by 8 bases and J by 8 bases, leaving 12 bases between them. The CDR3: CASGSRTGELFF. The DNA of the CDR3 is TGTGCCAGCGGTTCACGAACTGGGGAGCTGTTTTTT. Full variable domain (outside the CDR3, taken from reference TRBV2 and TRBJ2-2): EPEVTQTPSHQVTQMGQEVILRCVPISNHLYFYWYRQILGQKVEFLVSFYNNEISEKSEIFDDQFSVERPDGSNFTLKIRSTKLEDSAMYFCASGSRTGELFFGEGSRLTVL.

The CDR3 bases are TGTGCCAGCTCATTCGGACAGCCGGGGGATGAAAAACTGTTTTTT. This sequence encodes CASSFGQPGDEKLFF. The rearrangement joins TRBV18 to TRBJ1-4; tentatively, D is TRBD1 (6 bases). The CDR3 extends over 15 amino acids. V was shortened by 5 bases and J by 6 bases, with 16 bases between the two germline ends. CDR1 and CDR2 from the germline V gene are KGHSH and LQKENI.

CDR3 amino acids: CASGITGETQYF. The CDR3 nucleotides read TGTGCCAGTGGAATCACAGGAGAGACCCAGTACTTC. The chain employs TRBV28 and TRBJ2-7, with D tentatively TRBD1 (5 bases). The J call may not be correct, given that the DNA end is closer to TRBJ2-5. Germline CDR1 reads MDHEN; CDR2 reads SYDVKM. The CDR3 contains 12 residues.

This clonotype was counted only a few times. The chain is built from TRBV11-1 and TRBJ2-1; D ambiguous. CDR1 and CDR2 from the germline V gene are SGHAT and FQDESV (reference sequence). This CDR3 region has 12 residues. Between the trimmed V and J ends, which lost 5 bases and 9 bases, there was a span of 11 bases. The CDR3 sequence: CASSAEETEQFF. DNA of the CDR3: TGTGCCAGCAGCGCAGAGGAAACTGAGCAGTTCTTC.

The chain employs TRBV7-2 and TRBJ2-7; D gene uncertain. The CDR3 totals 14 residues. Germline assignment: CDR1 SGHTA and CDR2 FQGNSA. Trimming took 5 bases from V and 5 from J, leaving 16 bases between them. In nucleotides, the CDR3 is TGTGCCAGCAGCAGTTCTGGCGGAATCGACGAGCAGTACTTC. As protein: CASSSSGGIDEQYF.

V gene TRBV24-1 combines with J gene TRBJ2-3, with 10 bases fitting TRBD1. The length of the CDR3 is 17 residues. From germline, CDR1 is KGHDR and CDR2 SFDVKD. V lost 4 bases, J lost 2 bases, and 8 bases stayed unmatched. The CDR3 DNA sequence: TGTGCCACCAGTGACGAGGGACAGGGGACGCTCACAGATACGCAGTATTTT. Translating it yields CATSDEGQGTLTDTQYF.

In its sample, this clonotype was seen a few times. The V gene is TRBV7-2, the J gene TRBJ2-1; 10 positions match TRBD2. The germline V gene has CDR1 SGHTA and CDR2 FQGNSA. V shed 3 bases and J 10 bases; nucleotides not matched to a gene: 9. The CDR3 spans 15 residues. This CDR3 is CASSLASGSGGEQFF. The CDR3 DNA is TGTGCCAGCAGCTTGGCTAGCGGGAGTGGTGGCGAGCAGTTCTTC.

On this clonotype itself: Sequence at one end of the junction differs from germline and may be a read error. This rearrangement joins TRBV20-1 to TRBJ1-2, with D perhaps TRBD1 (5 bases). Germline V gene sequence: CDR1 DFQATT, CDR2 SNEGSKA (reference sequence). The length of the CDR3 is 15 residues. The CDR3 loop is CSASTRGKANYGCTF. The CDR3 DNA reads TGCAGTGCTAGTACCCGGGGGAAGGCTAACTATGGCTGCACCTTC.

The rearrangement joins TRBV9 to TRBJ2-5, with D possibly TRBD2 on 6 matching bases. Germline V gene sequence: CDR1 SGDLS, CDR2 YYNGEE. The V gene lost 4 bases and the J gene lost 11 bases, with 24 bases spanning the gap. The CDR3 is 15 residues long. Here the CDR3 reads CASSLGLGRGDEQYF. The CDR3 DNA reads as TGTGCCAGCAGCCTGGGTCTCGGGAGAGGTGATGAGCAGTACTTC.

The chain employs TRBV11-2 and TRBJ2-5; no clear D gene. The CDR3 has 15 amino acids. The germline V and J ends were trimmed by 2 bases and 2 bases, with 12 bases remaining between them. Germline V gene lookup returns CDR1 SGHAT and CDR2 FQNNGV. The chain's CDR3 is CASSLSAVSQETQYF. The CDR3 coding sequence is TGTGCCAGCAGCTTATCGGCAGTATCGCAAGAGACCCAGTACTTC.

Only a few counts were recorded for this clonotype. V and J are TRBV20-1 and TRBJ2-1, with D perhaps TRBD1 (5 bases). The CDR3 sequence is 16 residues long. V gave up 6 bases and J gave up 0 bases, with 18 bases separating them. CDR1 is DFQATT, CDR2 SNEGSKA, per germline (reference sequence). CDR3 amino acids: CSASRGGVSSYNEQFF. The DNA of the CDR3 is TGCAGTGCCTCAAGGGGCGGAGTAAGCTCCTACAATGAGCAGTTCTTC.

This clonotype was seen only a few times. The gene calls are TRBV29-1 and TRBJ1-1; a possible D gene is TRBD1 (6 bases). The V gene's germline CDR1 is SQVTM and CDR2 ANQGSEA. Trimming took off 4 bases at V and 1 base at J, with 13 bases between the two ends. The CDR3 contains 14 residues. CDR3: CSVAGGPTNTEAFF. CDR3 DNA: TGCAGCGTTGCTGGGGGGCCTACGAACACTGAAGCTTTCTTT.

The chain links TRBV5-1 to TRBJ2-5; D remains ambiguous. CDR3 length: 14 amino acids. Trimming shortened V by 0 bases and J by 4 bases, and 10 bases separated the two germline ends. The germline gives CDR1 SGHRS, CDR2 YFSETQ. The CDR3 DNA reads TGCGCCAGCAGCTTGGAGGTGGGGATAGAGACCCAGTACTTC. This sequence encodes CASSLEVGIETQYF.

This clonotype appeared a few times. The rearrangement uses TRBV9 and TRBJ2-4; 9 nucleotides line up with TRBD1. Per germline, CDR1 SGDLS and CDR2 YYNGEE. The CDR3 totals 12 residues. V was pared by 4 bases and J by 14 bases, with 7 bases of the junction left unmatched. The CDR3 sequence: CASSKGGDREYF. CDR3 coding DNA: TGTGCCAGCAGCAAGGGGGGGGACAGGGAGTACTTC.